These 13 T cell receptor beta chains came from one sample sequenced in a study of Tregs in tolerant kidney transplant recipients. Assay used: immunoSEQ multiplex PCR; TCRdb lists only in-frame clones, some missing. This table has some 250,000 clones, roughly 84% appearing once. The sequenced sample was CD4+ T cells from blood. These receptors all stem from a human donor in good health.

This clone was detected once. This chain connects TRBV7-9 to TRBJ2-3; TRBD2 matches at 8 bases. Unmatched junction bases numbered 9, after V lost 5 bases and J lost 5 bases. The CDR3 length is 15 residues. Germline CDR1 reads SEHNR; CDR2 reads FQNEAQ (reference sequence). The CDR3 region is CASSPRLASQDTQYF. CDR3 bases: TGTGCCAGCAGCCCCCGACTAGCGAGCCAAGATACGCAGTATTTT.

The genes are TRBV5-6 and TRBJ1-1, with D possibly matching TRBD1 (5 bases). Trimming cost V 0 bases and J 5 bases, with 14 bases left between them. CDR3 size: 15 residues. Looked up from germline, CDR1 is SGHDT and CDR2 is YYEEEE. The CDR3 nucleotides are TGTGCCAGCAGCTTGGCCGGCAGGGTGAGTACTGAAGCTTTCTTT. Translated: CASSLAGRVSTEAFF.

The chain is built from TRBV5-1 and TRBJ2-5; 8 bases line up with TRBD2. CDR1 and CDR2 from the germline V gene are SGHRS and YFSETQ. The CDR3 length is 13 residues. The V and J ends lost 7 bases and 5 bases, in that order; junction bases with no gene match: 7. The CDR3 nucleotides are TGCGCCAGCGCCCCGGGGGGGTTTGAGACCCAGTACTTC. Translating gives CASAPGGFETQYF.

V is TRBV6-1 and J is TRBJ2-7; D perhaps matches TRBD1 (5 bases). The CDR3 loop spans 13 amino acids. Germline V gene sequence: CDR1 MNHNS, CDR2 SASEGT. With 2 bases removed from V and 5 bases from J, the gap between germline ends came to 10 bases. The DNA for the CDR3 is TGTGCCAGCAGTGAACAAACAGGTCACGAGCAGTACTTC. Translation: CASSEQTGHEQYF.

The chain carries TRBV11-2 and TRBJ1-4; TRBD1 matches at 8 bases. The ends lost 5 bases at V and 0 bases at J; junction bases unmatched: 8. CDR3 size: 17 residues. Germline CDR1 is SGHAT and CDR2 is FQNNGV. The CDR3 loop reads CASSRRQGKTTNEKLFF. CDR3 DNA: TGTGCCAGCAGCCGTCGACAGGGGAAGACAACTAATGAAAAACTGTTTTTT.

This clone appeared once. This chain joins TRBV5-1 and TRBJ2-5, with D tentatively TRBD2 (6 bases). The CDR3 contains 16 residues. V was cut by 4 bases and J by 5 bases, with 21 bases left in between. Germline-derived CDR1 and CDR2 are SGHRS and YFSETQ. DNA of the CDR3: TGCGCCAGCAGCCCCCAGGCCGGGGTCCGGGAGGAGACCCAGTACTTC. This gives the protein CASSPQAGVREETQYF.

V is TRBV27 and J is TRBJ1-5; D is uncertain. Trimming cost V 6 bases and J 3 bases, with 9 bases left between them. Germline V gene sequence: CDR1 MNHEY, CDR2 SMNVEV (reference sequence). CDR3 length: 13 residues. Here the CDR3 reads CASSPIANQPQHF. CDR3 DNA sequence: TGTGCCAGCAGCCCCATAGCCAATCAGCCCCAGCATTTT.

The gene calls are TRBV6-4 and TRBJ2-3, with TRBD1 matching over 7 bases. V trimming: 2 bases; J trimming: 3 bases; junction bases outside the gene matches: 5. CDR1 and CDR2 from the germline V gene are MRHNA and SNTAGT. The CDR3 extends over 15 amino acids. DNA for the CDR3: TGTGCCAGCAGTGACAGCCCGACAGGGACAGATACGCAGTATTTT. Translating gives CASSDSPTGTDTQYF.

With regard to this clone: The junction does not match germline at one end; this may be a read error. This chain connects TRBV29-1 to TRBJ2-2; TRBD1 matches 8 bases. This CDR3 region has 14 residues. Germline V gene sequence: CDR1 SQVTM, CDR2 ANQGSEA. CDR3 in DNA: TGCAGCGTGGAAGACAGGGGAGCTACCGGGGAGCTGTTTTTT. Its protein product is CSVEDRGATGELFF.

The CDR3 loop is CARSPRDKFFYTEAFF. The DNA of the CDR3 is TGTGCCAGAAGCCCGAGGGACAAGTTTTTTTACACTGAAGCTTTCTTT. The chain recombines TRBV7-5 with TRBJ1-1; the table calls TRBD1, which could not be checked here. TRBV7-5 constitutes a pseudogene. There are 16 residues in the CDR3.

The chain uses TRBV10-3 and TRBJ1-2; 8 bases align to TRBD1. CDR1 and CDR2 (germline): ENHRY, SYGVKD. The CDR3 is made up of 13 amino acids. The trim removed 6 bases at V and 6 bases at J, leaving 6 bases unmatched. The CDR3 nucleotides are TGTGCCATCAGCCCTGGACAGGGCGATGGCTACACCTTC. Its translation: CAISPGQGDGYTF.

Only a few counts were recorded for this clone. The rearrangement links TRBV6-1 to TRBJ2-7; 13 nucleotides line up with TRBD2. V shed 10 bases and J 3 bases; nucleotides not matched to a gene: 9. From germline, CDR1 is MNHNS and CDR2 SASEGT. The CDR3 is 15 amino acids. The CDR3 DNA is TGTGCCATTTATTCGGGACTAGCGGGGTACTACGAGCAGTACTTC. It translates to CAIYSGLAGYYEQYF.

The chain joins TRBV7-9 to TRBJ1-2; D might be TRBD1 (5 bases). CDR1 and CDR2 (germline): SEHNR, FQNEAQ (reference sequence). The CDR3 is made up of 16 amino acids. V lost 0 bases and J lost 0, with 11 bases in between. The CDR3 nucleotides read TGTGCCAGCAGCTTAGCGTGGGACGACGCTAACTATGGCTACACCTTC. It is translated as CASSLAWDDANYGYTF.